The T cell receptor beta chain under discussion was sequenced for a study of regulatory T cells in long-lasting Graves disease. CDR3 length: 13 residues. Trimming stripped 0 bases from V and 6 bases from J, with 8 bases between. Germline V CDR1 and CDR2: SGHVS, FQNEAQ. The TCR beta library used iRepertoire HTBI primers with Arm-PCR amplification of CDR3. TCRdb redid the calling of the multiplex PCR reads with MiXCR, one entry per CDR3 protein. Of 350,000 to 500,000 distinct CDR3 sequences listed, about 16% are singletons. Time point meaning: newly diagnosed GD, antithyroid drugs for less than 3 months. The TCR library was prepared using RNA isolated from PBMCs. This sample also belongs to another study, concerning T cells in Graves' hyperthyroidism and ophthalmopathy.

This clonotype originated in a woman aged 25 to 39 with Graves disease. The chain joins TRBV7-8 to TRBJ1-2, with D unresolved. Material: peripheral blood mononuclear cells (PBMCs), obtained at new diagnosis, from a patient treated with antithyroid drugs. Written as DNA, the CDR3 is TGTGCCAGCAGCTTAGCCAGAAACCATGGCTACACCTTC. It translates to CASSLARNHGYTF.